This TCR beta chain was recovered during a study of blood T cell repertoires in COVID-19. Whole-study context: COVID-19 samples from acute and convalescent phases originated in the United States, Italy and Spain. From T cells, B-cell-depleted T cells, or PBMCs came the material, which was cDNA or gDNA.

The V segment lost 6 bases and the J segment 2 bases; nucleotides outside the gene matches: 4. Per germline, CDR1 WNHNN and CDR2 SYGVQD (reference sequence). The CDR3 covers 15 residues. Per the original methods: Cell counts per sample came from amplifying reference gene primers. Method: immunoSEQ multiplex PCR; TCRdb's copy keeps in-frame clones and lacks some. Clonal size and the V and J genes are those of that table, whereas D and trimming came from the DNA. The sample yields around 32,000 clones, 85% to 95% seen once. This clone was seen more than once but under ten times. The gene calls are TRBV10-1 and TRBJ2-2, with 9 bases fitting TRBD1. The source of this sequence is a male donor with active COVID-19. Sequenced sample: peripheral blood. The CDR3 DNA reads as TGCGCCAGCAGCCCGGGACAGGGCAACACCGGGGAGCTGTTTTTT. Protein: CASSPGQGNTGELFF.